The present T cell receptor (beta chain) was sequenced within a study of T-cell reconstitution after alpha-beta-depleted transplantation in children. Findings of the study overall: The origin of high day-60 TCRbeta diversity in some patients lay in surviving recipient T cells and thymic progenitors. When one year had passed after transplant, most T-cell counts and diversity came from newly produced T cells. About two months after transplant, alpha-beta T cells reportedly came from several hundred expanded graft clones.

Germline CDR1 is LGHNA and CDR2 is YNFKEQ. V dropped 0 bases and J dropped 2; count of bases not matched to a gene: 5. The CDR3 runs to 17 residues. This clonotype was recorded many times. Antigen unknown. This sample's TCRbeta library carried unique molecular identifier barcodes. TCRdb reprocessed the PCR reads via MiXCR and lists one record per CDR3 protein. Among approximately 230,000 distinct CDR3 sequences listed, about a quarter were seen once. Material: PBMCs, obtained before TCRalphabeta/CD19-depleted stem cell transplant. The rearrangement links TRBV4-2 to TRBJ2-7; the match to TRBD2 covers 12 bases. The clonotype originates from a girl aged 2 to 9 with Fanconi anemia, due to receive a stem cell transplant. DNA for the CDR3: TGTGCCAGCAGCCAAGATATGGCTAGCGGGGGGGCCTACGAGCAGTACTTC. Protein sequence: CASSQDMASGGAYEQYF.